Below, 14 T cell receptor beta chains from the same sample are listed, as sequenced in a study of cytomegalovirus exposure and HLA in healthy donors. This PCR relied on a set of 60 Vbeta primers and 13 Jbeta primers. Data came from immunoSEQ multiplex PCR; TCRdb stores just in-frame clones and leaves some out. Among around 100,000 clones, around 80% were seen once, and the ten largest hold around 5%. Sequencing used PBMCs. These receptors all come from a female donor in good health and CMV-seropositive.

The chain joins TRBV27 to TRBJ2-3; TRBD1 aligns across 7 bases. This CDR3 contains 17 residues. Trimming at V came to 7 bases and at J to 0 bases, leaving 13 bases not matched to a gene. Germline values: CDR1 MNHEY, CDR2 SMNVEV (reference sequence). The CDR3 is CASKRDSYSLSTDTQYF. Here the CDR3 DNA reads TGTGCCAGCAAGAGGGACAGCTATTCGCTTAGCACAGATACGCAGTATTTT.

The genes are TRBV11-2 and TRBJ2-3; 8 bases are a match to TRBD2. The CDR3 has 16 residues. Germline V CDR1 and CDR2: SGHAT, FQNNGV. Unmatched junction bases numbered 13, after V lost 5 bases and J lost 6 bases. The CDR3 region has the DNA TGTGCCAGCAGCAGAGGGACTAGGGGGGGTGGGGATACGCAGTATTTT. Its protein product is CASSRGTRGGGDTQYF.

This clone was counted only a few times. The chain joins TRBV6-5 to TRBJ2-7, with D perhaps matching TRBD1 (5 bases). Trimming stripped 6 bases from V and 3 bases from J, with 15 bases between. The CDR3 has 14 residues. Germline CDR1 MNHEY, CDR2 SVGAGI. Written as DNA, the CDR3 is TGTGCCAGCAGCGACTGGGGCACCGGCTACGAGCAGTACTTC. This sequence encodes CASSDWGTGYEQYF.

The J gene is TRBJ2-5, the V gene TRBV27; the D gene is possibly TRBD2 (6 bases). The CDR3 runs to 16 residues. From germline, CDR1 is MNHEY and CDR2 SMNVEV (reference sequence). V dropped 3 bases and J dropped 2 bases, with 16 bases sitting between them. The CDR3 sequence: CASSLSLAPTQETQYF. In DNA, the CDR3 is TGTGCCAGCAGTTTGTCGCTAGCGCCTACTCAAGAGACCCAGTACTTC.

This clone was detected only a few times. This rearrangement joins TRBV7-2 to TRBJ2-7; no firm D call. The V end was cut by 4 bases, the J end by 3 bases, with 10 bases between. Germline V gives CDR1 SGHTA, CDR2 FQGNSA. The CDR3 totals 13 residues. This CDR3 reads CASSSPMYYEQYF. The CDR3, as DNA: TGTGCCAGCAGCTCCCCTATGTACTACGAGCAGTACTTC.

This rearrangement joins TRBV5-1 to TRBJ2-5, with 15 bases matching TRBD2. Germline loops: CDR1 SGHRS, CDR2 YFSETQ. The J segment lost 9 bases and the V segment lost 0 bases, leaving 9 bases of the junction unmatched. This CDR3 contains 17 residues. The CDR3 protein is CASSLAGLAGGPGAQYF. CDR3 sequence (DNA): TGCGCCAGCAGCTTGGCGGGACTAGCGGGAGGCCCGGGGGCCCAGTACTTC.

This sequence joins TRBV4-1 and TRBJ2-7; possibly TRBD2 for D (6 bases). Germline V gene lookup returns CDR1 MGHRA and CDR2 YSYEKL. Trimming cost V 4 bases and J 2 bases, with 12 bases left between them. The CDR3 length is 14 residues. The CDR3 is CASSLMEGAYEQYF. As DNA, the CDR3 is TGCGCCAGCAGCCTGATGGAGGGTGCCTACGAGCAGTACTTC.

The J gene is TRBJ2-1, the V gene TRBV10-1, with 15 bases identical to TRBD2. With V trimmed by 0 bases and J by 9 bases, 6 bases remained unmatched. The CDR3 covers 17 residues. The germline V gene has CDR1 WNHNN and CDR2 SYGVQD (reference sequence). The CDR3 DNA reads as TGCGCCAGCAGTGAGTCCGGACTAGCGGGGGGGATGGGTGAGCAGTTCTTC. Its protein product is CASSESGLAGGMGEQFF.

The chain recombines TRBV27 with TRBJ2-1, with TRBD2 matching over 7 bases. The CDR3 runs 13 residues. Germline V gene lookup returns CDR1 MNHEY and CDR2 SMNVEV (reference sequence). The V and J ends lost 5 bases and 7 bases, in that order; junction bases with no gene match: 5. The CDR3 coding sequence is TGTGCCAGCAGTAGACTAGCTAGGAATGAGCAGTTCTTC. It yields the protein CASSRLARNEQFF.

The genes are TRBV5-5 and TRBJ1-3, with D possibly being TRBD1 (6 bases). This CDR3 contains 17 residues. CDR1 and CDR2 from the germline V gene are SGHKS and YYEKEE (reference sequence). V lost 3 bases to trimming and J lost 3 bases, with 19 bases between them. The CDR3 is CASSWIQGFTGGNTIYF. In DNA, the CDR3 is TGTGCCAGCAGCTGGATACAGGGTTTTACCGGTGGAAACACCATATATTTT. The full variable domain, with the rest looked up from reference TRBV5-5 and TRBJ1-3, is DAGVTQSPTHLIKTRGQQVTLRCSPISGHKSVSWYQQVLGQGPQFIFQYYEKEERGRGNFPDRFSARQFPNYSSELNVNALLLGDSALYLCASSWIQGFTGGNTIYFGEGSWLTVV.

V gene TRBV5-8 combines with J gene TRBJ1-6; D perhaps matches TRBD1 (5 bases). The germline gives CDR1 SGHTS, CDR2 YDEGEE. This CDR3 contains 14 residues. Trimming pared 0 bases from V and 11 bases from J, leaving 12 bases between. DNA of the CDR3: TGTGCCAGCAGCTTGGGGGCAGGGCTTACACCCCTCCACTTT. Its translation is CASSLGAGLTPLHF.

This clone was detected a few times. The genes are TRBV19 and TRBJ2-1; 7 positions match TRBD2. V dropped 6 bases and J dropped 4; count of bases not matched to a gene: 9. This CDR3 region has 15 residues. The germline CDR1 and CDR2 sequences are LNHDA and SQIVND (reference sequence). The DNA for the CDR3 is TGTGCCAGTAGACCCCGGGGAGCGGGATACAATGAGCAGTTCTTC. Translating gives CASRPRGAGYNEQFF.

J is TRBJ1-1 and V is TRBV6-5; 11 bases are shared with TRBD1. The V gene end was trimmed by 7 bases and the J gene end by 0 bases; junction bases not matched to a gene: 4. Germline lookup yields CDR1 MNHEY and CDR2 SVGAGI. CDR3 length: 15 residues. The CDR3: CASKDRGRVNTEAFF. The CDR3 DNA reads TGTGCCAGCAAGGACAGGGGGCGGGTGAACACTGAAGCTTTCTTT.

V gene TRBV4-3 combines with J gene TRBJ1-2; D is possibly TRBD1 (5 bases). The CDR3 runs 14 residues. Trimming shortened V by 4 bases and J by 11 bases, and 20 bases separated the two germline ends. Germline lookup yields CDR1 LGHNA and CDR2 YSLEER. CDR3 in amino acids: CASSPSTASGGYTF. Written as DNA, the CDR3 is TGCGCCAGCAGCCCTTCGACAGCCAGCGGGGGGTACACCTTC.